This T cell receptor beta chain came from a study of blood T cell repertoires in COVID-19. The germline V gene has CDR1 SGDLS and CDR2 YYNGEE. Losses at the gene ends were 0 bases for V and 5 bases for J; bases not matched to a gene: 5. The CDR3 has 16 amino acids. Repertoires were generated with immunoSEQ multiplex PCR, while TCRdb's copy carries only in-frame clones and drops some. The table lists about 310,000 clones, about nine tenths of them singletons. This chain joins TRBV9 and TRBJ1-6; 7 bases line up with TRBD1. Specimen: peripheral blood. The clonotype was recovered from a woman aged 25 to 45 with COVID-19, enrolled during active disease. CDR3 bases: TGTGCCAGCAGCGTAGCGGGCCAGGGGGATAATTCACCCCTCCACTTT. It codes for CASSVAGQGDNSPLHF.